The 17 T cell receptor beta chains below all came from one sample that was sequenced in a study of T cells in localized non-small cell lung cancer. The assay was immunoSEQ multiplex PCR, and TCRdb's table has in-frame clones only and misses some. The sample has roughly 38,000 clones; roughly 86% are singletons. Here the sequenced sample was peripheral blood, taken before any cancer treatment. Source of these receptors: a man aged 18 to 49 with stage I lung adenocarcinoma.

The V call is TRBV4-1, the J call TRBJ1-5; 7 positions match TRBD1. CDR3 size: 15 residues. J gave up 9 bases and V 0 bases, and 8 bases lay outside the gene matches. Per germline, CDR1 MGHRA and CDR2 YSYEKL. Here the CDR3 reads CASSQDRQGGMPQHF. CDR3 nucleotide sequence: TGCGCCAGCAGCCAAGATCGACAGGGCGGAATGCCCCAGCATTTT.

The rearrangement joins TRBV4-1 to TRBJ1-2; 8 bases agree with TRBD1. There are 21 residues in the CDR3. CDR1 is MGHRA, CDR2 YSYEKL, per germline. J was trimmed by 3 bases and V by 5 bases; bases with no gene match: 26. The CDR3 loop is CASSTRTGRNPTLTFHYGYTF. CDR3 coding DNA: TGCGCCAGCAGCACCCGGACAGGGAGAAATCCCACACTTACCTTCCACTATGGCTACACCTTC.

This clone was seen a handful of times. This sequence joins TRBV4-1 and TRBJ1-6; no definite D call. V lost 1 base and J 5 bases, leaving 3 bases between the germline ends. The CDR3 runs to 13 residues. Germline-derived CDR1 and CDR2 are MGHRA and YSYEKL. For the CDR3, the DNA is TGCGCCAGCAGCCAAGGGAATAATTCACCCCTCCACTTT. It is translated as CASSQGNNSPLHF.

This clone turned up a few times. The rearrangement uses TRBV7-3 and TRBJ2-1; TRBD1 might be the D (5 bases). CDR1 is SGHTA and CDR2 is FQGTGA in the germline V gene. The CDR3 loop spans 14 amino acids. Between the trimmed V and J ends, which lost 3 bases and 4 bases, there was a span of 10 bases. The CDR3 coding sequence is TGTGCCAGCAGCTTGGACATTGGATACAATGAGCAGTTCTTC. This sequence encodes CASSLDIGYNEQFF.

The rearrangement uses TRBV5-4 and TRBJ2-2; D unclear. V was clipped by 0 bases and J by 2 bases, with 8 bases between them. There are 15 residues in the CDR3. From germline, CDR1 is SGHNT and CDR2 YYREEE (reference sequence). CDR3 residues: CASSLVGRNTGELFF. Written as DNA, the CDR3 is TGTGCCAGCAGCTTGGTAGGCAGAAACACCGGGGAGCTGTTTTTT.

This clone showed up just once. The genes are TRBV7-3 and TRBJ2-3; D call uncertain. Germline V lookup: CDR1 SGHTA, CDR2 FQGTGA. Trimming took 4 bases from V and 2 from J, leaving 4 bases between them. CDR3 length: 12 residues. CDR3 residues: CASSSNTDTQYF. The CDR3 nucleotides are TGTGCCAGCAGCTCTAACACAGATACGCAGTATTTT.

This rearrangement joins TRBV5-4 to TRBJ1-4; TRBD1 aligns across 9 bases. CDR3 length: 16 residues. Germline assignment: CDR1 SGHNT and CDR2 YYREEE (reference sequence). V dropped 4 bases and J dropped 7; count of bases not matched to a gene: 11. CDR3 protein: CASSPGTGSFSEKLFF. As DNA, the CDR3 is TGTGCCAGCAGCCCCGGGACAGGGTCGTTCAGTGAAAAACTGTTTTTT.

A single count supports this clone. The chain combines TRBV10-3 with TRBJ1-5, with 7 nucleotides matching TRBD1. Germline CDR1 and CDR2: ENHRY and SYGVKD. The V and J ends lost 2 bases and 5 bases, in that order; junction bases with no gene match: 3. The CDR3 is 14 residues long. The CDR3 bases are TGTGCCATCAGTGAGATAGGGACAGATCAGCCCCAGCATTTT. Translation: CAISEIGTDQPQHF.

The chain joins TRBV5-1 to TRBJ1-4, with TRBD1 as a possible D gene (5 bases). The CDR3 totals 15 residues. V lost 6 bases and J lost 0, with 12 bases in between. Germline CDR1 SGHRS, CDR2 YFSETQ. The DNA of the CDR3 is TGCGCCAGCACCCCGGGACTATCAACTAATGAAAAACTGTTTTTT. The encoded protein is CASTPGLSTNEKLFF.

This clone has just one count. The gene calls are TRBV19 and TRBJ2-7, with D possibly being TRBD1 (5 bases). Germline CDR1 is LNHDA and CDR2 is SQIVND (reference sequence). The CDR3 runs 16 residues. The V end lost 3 bases, the J end lost 1 base, and 16 bases lay between the germline ends. CDR3 bases: TGTGCCAGTAGTATTTTGCCAGGGTCTGGATCCTACGAGCAGTACTTC. This translates into CASSILPGSGSYEQYF.

V is TRBV7-2 and J is TRBJ2-6, with D hard to call. The CDR3 loop spans 16 amino acids. CDR1 and CDR2 from the germline V gene are SGHTA and FQGNSA. The V gene lost 2 bases and the J gene lost 1 base, with 9 bases spanning the gap. The CDR3 DNA reads as TGTGCCAGCAGCTTATCTTGGGCTTCTGGGGCCAACGTCCTGACTTTC. Amino acids: CASSLSWASGANVLTF.

This clone occurred once. The gene calls are TRBV7-3 and TRBJ2-2; D unresolved. CDR1 SGHTA and CDR2 FQGTGA come from the germline V gene. Trimming cost V 4 bases and J 6 bases, with 12 bases left between them. The CDR3 contains 14 residues. The CDR3 nucleotides read TGTGCCAGCAGCTCCCCCGCCGGGTCCGGGGAGCTGTTTTTT. Protein sequence: CASSSPAGSGELFF.

The rearrangement uses TRBV2 and TRBJ1-5; 7 nucleotides agree with TRBD1. This CDR3 region has 15 residues. V trimming: 3 bases; J trimming: 1 base; junction bases outside the gene matches: 3. Germline V CDR1 and CDR2: SNHLY, FYNNEI. The CDR3 DNA sequence: TGTGCCAGCAGTGAGACAGGGATGAGCAATCAGCCCCAGCATTTT. It yields the protein CASSETGMSNQPQHF.

The V gene is TRBV20-1, the J gene TRBJ1-5; D remains unclear. The CDR3 is 11 amino acids. Trimming pared 7 bases from V and 3 bases from J, leaving 7 bases between. Germline V gene lookup returns CDR1 DFQATT and CDR2 SNEGSKA (reference sequence). The CDR3 is CSVLTNQPQHF. In DNA, the CDR3 is TGCAGTGTCCTAACCAATCAGCCCCAGCATTTT.

The chain couples TRBV12-5 to TRBJ2-1; D possibly corresponds to TRBD2 (6 bases). Germline V gene data show CDR1 as LGHNT and CDR2 as FRNRAP. The CDR3 is made up of 12 amino acids. Trimming cost V 7 bases and J 8 bases, with 12 bases left between them. CDR3 DNA sequence: TGTGCTAGTGTGGAGGGGATGGATGAGCAGTTCTTC. It codes for CASVEGMDEQFF. The full variable domain, completed using reference TRBV12-5 and TRBJ2-1, is DARVTQTPRHKVTEMGQEVTMRCQPILGHNTVFWYRQTMMQGLELLAYFRNRAPLDDSGMPKDRFSAEMPDATLATLKIQPSEPRDSAVYFCASVEGMDEQFFGPGTRLTVL.

The rearrangement uses TRBV7-8 and TRBJ2-5; 10 bases map to TRBD2. The CDR3 runs 17 residues. The V gene's germline CDR1 is SGHVS and CDR2 FQNEAQ. J gave up 5 bases and V 1 base, and 10 bases lay outside the gene matches. The DNA of the CDR3 is TGTGCCAGCAGCTTAGTTTCTAGCGGGGGTGGTATGGAGACCCAGTACTTC. This codes for CASSLVSSGGGMETQYF.

The V call is TRBV6-5, the J call TRBJ1-2; D perhaps matches TRBD1 (5 bases). The CDR3 covers 12 residues. The germline V gene has CDR1 MNHEY and CDR2 SVGAGI. Deletions cut 6 bases from V and 8 bases from J, with 13 bases between. The CDR3 here is CASRSPGGGYTF. In DNA, the CDR3 is TGTGCCAGCAGGTCCCCGGGGGGGGGCTACACCTTC.